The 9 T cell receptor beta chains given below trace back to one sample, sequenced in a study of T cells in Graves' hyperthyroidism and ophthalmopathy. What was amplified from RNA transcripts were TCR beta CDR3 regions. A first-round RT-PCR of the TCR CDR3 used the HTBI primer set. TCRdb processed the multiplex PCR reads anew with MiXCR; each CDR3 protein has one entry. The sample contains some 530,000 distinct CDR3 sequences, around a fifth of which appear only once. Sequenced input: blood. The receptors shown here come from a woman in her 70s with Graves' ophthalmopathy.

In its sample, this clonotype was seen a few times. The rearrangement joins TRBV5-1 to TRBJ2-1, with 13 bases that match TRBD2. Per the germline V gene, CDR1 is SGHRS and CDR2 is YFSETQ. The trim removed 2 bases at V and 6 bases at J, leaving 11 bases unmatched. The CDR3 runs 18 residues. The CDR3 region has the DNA TGCGCCAGCAGCTTCCCCACTAGCGGGAGGGCCCGCGTCAATGAGCAGTTCTTC. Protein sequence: CASSFPTSGRARVNEQFF.

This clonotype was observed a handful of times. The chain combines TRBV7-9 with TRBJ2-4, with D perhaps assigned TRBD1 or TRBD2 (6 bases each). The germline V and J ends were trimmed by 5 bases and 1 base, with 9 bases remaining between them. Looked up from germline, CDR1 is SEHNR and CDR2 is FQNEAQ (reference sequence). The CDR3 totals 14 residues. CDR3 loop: CASSEGGAKNIQYF. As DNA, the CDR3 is TGTGCCAGCAGCGAGGGGGGTGCCAAAAACATTCAGTACTTC.

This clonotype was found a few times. The CDR3 DNA follows: TGCAGCGTTCGGGACACCGGGGAGCTGTTTTTT. Protein: CSVRDTGELFF. This chain uses TRBV29-1 with TRBJ2-2; D is ambiguous. Trimming cost V 5 bases and J 3 bases, with 4 bases left between them. The CDR3 totals 11 residues. Per the germline V gene, CDR1 is SQVTM and CDR2 is ANQGSEA.

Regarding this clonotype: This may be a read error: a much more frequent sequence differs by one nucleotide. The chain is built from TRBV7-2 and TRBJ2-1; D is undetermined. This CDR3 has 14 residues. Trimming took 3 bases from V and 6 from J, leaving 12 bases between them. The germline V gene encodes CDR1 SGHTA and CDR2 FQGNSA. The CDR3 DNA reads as TGTGCCAGCAGCTTCCTCCGGAAAGTCAATGAGCAGTTCTTC. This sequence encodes CASSFLRKVNEQFF.

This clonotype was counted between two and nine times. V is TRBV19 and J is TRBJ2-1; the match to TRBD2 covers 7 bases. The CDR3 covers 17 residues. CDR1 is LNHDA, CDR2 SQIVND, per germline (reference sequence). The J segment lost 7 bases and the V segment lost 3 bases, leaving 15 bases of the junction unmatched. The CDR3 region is CASSMGGGQGRENEQFF. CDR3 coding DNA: TGTGCCAGTAGTATGGGCGGGGGTCAGGGCCGGGAAAATGAGCAGTTCTTC.

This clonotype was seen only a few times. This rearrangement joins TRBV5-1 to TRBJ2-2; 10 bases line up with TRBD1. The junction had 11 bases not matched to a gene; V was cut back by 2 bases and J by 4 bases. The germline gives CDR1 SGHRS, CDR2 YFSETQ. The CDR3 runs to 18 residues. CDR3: CASSFLTGGLFGTGELFF. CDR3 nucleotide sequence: TGCGCCAGCAGCTTTTTGACAGGGGGCCTCTTTGGCACCGGGGAGCTGTTTTTT.

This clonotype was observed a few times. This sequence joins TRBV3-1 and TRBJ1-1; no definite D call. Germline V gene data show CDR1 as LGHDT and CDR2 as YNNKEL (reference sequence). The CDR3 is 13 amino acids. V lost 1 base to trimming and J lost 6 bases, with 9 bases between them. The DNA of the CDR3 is TGTGCCAGCAGCCAAGCTGTCAAGGCTGAAGCTTTCTTT. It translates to CASSQAVKAEAFF.

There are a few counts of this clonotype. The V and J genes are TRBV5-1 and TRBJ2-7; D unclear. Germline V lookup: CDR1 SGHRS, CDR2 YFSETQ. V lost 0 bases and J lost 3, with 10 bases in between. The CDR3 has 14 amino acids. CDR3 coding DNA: TGCGCCAGCAGCTTGGGAGAGACACTCTACGAGCAGTACTTC. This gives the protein CASSLGETLYEQYF.

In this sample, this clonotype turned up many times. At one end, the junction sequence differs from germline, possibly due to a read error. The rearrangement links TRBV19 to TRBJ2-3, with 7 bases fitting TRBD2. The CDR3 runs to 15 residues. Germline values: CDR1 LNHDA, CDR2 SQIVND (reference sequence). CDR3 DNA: TGCGCCAGCAGCTCTAGCGGCAGTAGCACAGATACGCAGTATTTT. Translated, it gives CASSSSGSSTDTQYF.